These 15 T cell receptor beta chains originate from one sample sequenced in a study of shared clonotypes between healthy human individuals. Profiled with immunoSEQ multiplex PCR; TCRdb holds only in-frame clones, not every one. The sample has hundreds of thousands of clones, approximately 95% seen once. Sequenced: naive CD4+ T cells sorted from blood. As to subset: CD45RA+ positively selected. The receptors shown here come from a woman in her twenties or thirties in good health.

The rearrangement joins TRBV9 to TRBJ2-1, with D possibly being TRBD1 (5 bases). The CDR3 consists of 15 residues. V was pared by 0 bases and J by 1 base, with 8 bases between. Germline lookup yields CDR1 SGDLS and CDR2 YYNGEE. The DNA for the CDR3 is TGTGCCAGCAGCGTAGGGGGCAGATCCTACAATGAGCAGTTCTTC. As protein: CASSVGGRSYNEQFF.

Written as DNA, the CDR3 is TGTGCCAGCAGCGTAGCGGCGGGAGTGAACACCGGGGAGCTGTTTTTT. Translated: CASSVAAGVNTGELFF. The chain employs TRBV9 and TRBJ2-2; 7 nucleotides agree with TRBD2. The CDR3 is made up of 16 amino acids. Germline V gives CDR1 SGDLS, CDR2 YYNGEE. Trimming removed 0 bases from V and 1 base from J; junction bases left unmatched: 3.

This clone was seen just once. Written as DNA, the CDR3 is TGTGCCAGCAGCGTACGGCTAGCGGGAGTAGAGACCCAGTACTTC. It specifies CASSVRLAGVETQYF. The J gene is TRBJ2-5, the V gene TRBV9; TRBD2 aligns across 10 bases. Germline loops: CDR1 SGDLS, CDR2 YYNGEE. With 1 base clipped from V and 4 bases from J, the junction kept 4 bases outside the gene matches. CDR3 length: 15 residues.

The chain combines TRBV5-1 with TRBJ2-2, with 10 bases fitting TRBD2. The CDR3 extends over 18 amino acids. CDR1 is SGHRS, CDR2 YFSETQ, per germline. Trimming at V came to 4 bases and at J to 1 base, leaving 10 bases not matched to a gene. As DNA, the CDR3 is TGCGCCAGCAGCCATCAGACGCGGACTAGCGGGAACACCGGGGAGCTGTTTTTT. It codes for CASSHQTRTSGNTGELFF.

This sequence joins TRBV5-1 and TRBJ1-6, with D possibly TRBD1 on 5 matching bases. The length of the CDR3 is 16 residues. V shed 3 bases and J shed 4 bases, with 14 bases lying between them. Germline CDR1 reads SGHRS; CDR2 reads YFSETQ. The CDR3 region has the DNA TGCGCCAGCAGCTCCGGGACGACAAAGTATAATTCACCCCTCCACTTT. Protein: CASSSGTTKYNSPLHF. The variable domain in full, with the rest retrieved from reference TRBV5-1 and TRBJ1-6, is KAGVTQTPRYLIKTRGQQVTLSCSPISGHRSVSWYQQTPGQGLQFLFEYFSETQRNKGNFPGRFSGRQFSNSRSEMNVSTLELGDSALYLCASSSGTTKYNSPLHFGNGTRLTVT.

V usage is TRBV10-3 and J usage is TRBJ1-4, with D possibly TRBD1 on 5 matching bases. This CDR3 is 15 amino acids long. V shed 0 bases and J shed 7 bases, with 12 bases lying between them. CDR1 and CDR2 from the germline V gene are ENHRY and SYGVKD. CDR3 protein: CAISESNSGGEKLFF. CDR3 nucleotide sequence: TGTGCCATCAGTGAGTCGAACAGTGGGGGTGAAAAACTGTTTTTT.

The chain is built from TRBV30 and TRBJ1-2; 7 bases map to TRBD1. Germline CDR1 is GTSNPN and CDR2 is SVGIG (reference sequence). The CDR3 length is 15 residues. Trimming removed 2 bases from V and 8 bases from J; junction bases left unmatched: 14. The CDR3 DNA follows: TGTGCCTGGAGTCGGGACAGCAGATATCTATGGGGCTACACCTTC. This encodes CAWSRDSRYLWGYTF.

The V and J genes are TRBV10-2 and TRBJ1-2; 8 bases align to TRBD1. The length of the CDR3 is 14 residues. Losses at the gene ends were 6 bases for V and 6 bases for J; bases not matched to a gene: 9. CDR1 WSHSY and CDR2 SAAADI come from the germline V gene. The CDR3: CASSGDDRGNGYTF. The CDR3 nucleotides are TGCGCCAGCAGCGGGGACGACAGGGGAAATGGCTACACCTTC.

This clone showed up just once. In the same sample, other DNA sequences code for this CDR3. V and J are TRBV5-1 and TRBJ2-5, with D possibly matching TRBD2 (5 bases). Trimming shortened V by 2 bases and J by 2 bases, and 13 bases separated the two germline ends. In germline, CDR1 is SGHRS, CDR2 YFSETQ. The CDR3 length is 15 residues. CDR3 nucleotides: TGCGCCAGCAGCTTTCTCTTAAGCGGACAAGAGACCCAGTACTTC. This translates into CASSFLLSGQETQYF.

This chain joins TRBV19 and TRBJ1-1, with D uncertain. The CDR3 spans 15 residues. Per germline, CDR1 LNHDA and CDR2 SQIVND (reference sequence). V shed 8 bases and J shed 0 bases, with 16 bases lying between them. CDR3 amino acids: CASVRDARLNTEAFF. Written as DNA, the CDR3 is TGTGCCAGTGTAAGGGATGCCAGATTGAACACTGAAGCTTTCTTT.

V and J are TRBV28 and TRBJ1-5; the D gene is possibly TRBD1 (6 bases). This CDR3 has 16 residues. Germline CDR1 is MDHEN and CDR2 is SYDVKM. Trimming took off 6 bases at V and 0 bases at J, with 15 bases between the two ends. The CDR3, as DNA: TGTGCCAGCAGCCTGACAGGCCACCATAGCAATCAGCCCCAGCATTTT. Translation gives CASSLTGHHSNQPQHF.

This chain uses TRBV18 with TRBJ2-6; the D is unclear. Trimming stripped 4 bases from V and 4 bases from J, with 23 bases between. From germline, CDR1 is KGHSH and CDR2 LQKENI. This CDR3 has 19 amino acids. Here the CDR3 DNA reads TGTGCCAGCTCACTCAGTCCGGGTCTTAAAAGCCCCGGGGCCAACGTCCTGACTTTC. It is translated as CASSLSPGLKSPGANVLTF.

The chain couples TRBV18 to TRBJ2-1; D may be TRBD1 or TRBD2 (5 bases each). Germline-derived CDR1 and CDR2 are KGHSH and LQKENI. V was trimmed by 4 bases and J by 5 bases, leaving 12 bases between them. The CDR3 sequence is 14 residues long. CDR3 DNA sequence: TGTGCCAGCTCACTTGACAGAGGGCACAATGAGCAGTTCTTC. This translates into CASSLDRGHNEQFF. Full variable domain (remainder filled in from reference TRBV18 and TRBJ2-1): NAGVMQNPRHLVRRRGQEARLRCSPMKGHSHVYWYRQLPEEGLKFMVYLQKENIIDESGMPKERFSAEFPKEGPSILRIQQVVRGDSAAYFCASSLDRGHNEQFFGPGTRLTVL.

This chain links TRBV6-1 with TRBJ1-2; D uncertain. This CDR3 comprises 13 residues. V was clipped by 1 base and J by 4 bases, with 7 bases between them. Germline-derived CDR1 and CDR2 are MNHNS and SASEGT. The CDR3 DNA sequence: TGTGCCAGCAGTGAAGGGGGTTTCTATGGCTACACCTTC. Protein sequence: CASSEGGFYGYTF.

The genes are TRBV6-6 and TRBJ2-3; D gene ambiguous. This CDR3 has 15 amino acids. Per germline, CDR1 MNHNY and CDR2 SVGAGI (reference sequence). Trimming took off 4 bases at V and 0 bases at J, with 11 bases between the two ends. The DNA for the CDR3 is TGTGCCAGCAGTTGGGCGGTAGGAAGCACAGATACGCAGTATTTT. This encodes CASSWAVGSTDTQYF.